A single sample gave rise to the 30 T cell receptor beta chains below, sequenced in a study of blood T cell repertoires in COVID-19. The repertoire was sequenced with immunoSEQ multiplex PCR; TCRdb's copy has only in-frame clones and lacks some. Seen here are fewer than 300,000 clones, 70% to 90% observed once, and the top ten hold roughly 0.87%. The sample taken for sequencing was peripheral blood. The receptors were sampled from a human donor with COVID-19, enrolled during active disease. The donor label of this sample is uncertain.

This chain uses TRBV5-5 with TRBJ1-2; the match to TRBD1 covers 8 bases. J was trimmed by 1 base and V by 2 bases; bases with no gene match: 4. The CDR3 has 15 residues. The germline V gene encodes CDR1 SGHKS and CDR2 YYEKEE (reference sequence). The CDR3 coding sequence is TGTGCCAGCAGCTTAACAGGGGGGATTAACTATGGCTACACCTTC. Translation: CASSLTGGINYGYTF.

CDR3 sequence (DNA): TGTGCCTGGAGTGTACGGGATACGCAGTATTTT. This translates into CAWSVRDTQYF. V and J are TRBV30 and TRBJ2-3; D remains unclear. This CDR3 comprises 11 residues. CDR1 is GTSNPN and CDR2 is SVGIG in the germline V gene (reference sequence). Trimming shortened V by 0 bases and J by 6 bases, and 4 bases separated the two germline ends.

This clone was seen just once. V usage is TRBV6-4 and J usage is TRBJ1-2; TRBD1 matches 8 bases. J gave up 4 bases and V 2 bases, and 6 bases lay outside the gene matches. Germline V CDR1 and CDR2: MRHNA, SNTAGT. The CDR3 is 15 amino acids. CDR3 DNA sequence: TGTGCCAGCAGTGACACCCCCGACAGGGGCTATGGCTACACCTTC. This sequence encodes CASSDTPDRGYGYTF.

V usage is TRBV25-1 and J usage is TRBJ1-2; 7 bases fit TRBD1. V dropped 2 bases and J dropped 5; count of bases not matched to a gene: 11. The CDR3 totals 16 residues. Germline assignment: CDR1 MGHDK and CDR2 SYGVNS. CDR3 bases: TGTGCCAGCAGTGAACCCCAATCAAGGGGGCGGTATGGCTACACCTTC. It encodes CASSEPQSRGRYGYTF.

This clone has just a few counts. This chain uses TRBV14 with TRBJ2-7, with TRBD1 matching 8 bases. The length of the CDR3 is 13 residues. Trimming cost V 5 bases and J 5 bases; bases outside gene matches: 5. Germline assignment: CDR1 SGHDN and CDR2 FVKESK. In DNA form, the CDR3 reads TGTGCCAGCAGCGTGGACAGGGTCCACGAGCAGTACTTC. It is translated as CASSVDRVHEQYF.

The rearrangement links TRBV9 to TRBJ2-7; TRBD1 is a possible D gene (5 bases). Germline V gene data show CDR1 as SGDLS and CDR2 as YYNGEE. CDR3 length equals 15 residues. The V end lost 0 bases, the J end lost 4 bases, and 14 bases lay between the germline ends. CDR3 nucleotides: TGTGCCAGCAGCGTAGATGGGCAGGGTGGTTACGAGCAGTACTTC. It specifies CASSVDGQGGYEQYF.

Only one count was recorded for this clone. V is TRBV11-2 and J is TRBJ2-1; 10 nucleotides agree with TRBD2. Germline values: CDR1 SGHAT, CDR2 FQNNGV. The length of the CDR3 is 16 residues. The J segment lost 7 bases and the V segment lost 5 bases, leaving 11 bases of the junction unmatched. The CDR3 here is CASSALSGRFWNEQFF. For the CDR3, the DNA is TGTGCCAGCAGCGCCCTTAGCGGGAGGTTCTGGAATGAGCAGTTCTTC.

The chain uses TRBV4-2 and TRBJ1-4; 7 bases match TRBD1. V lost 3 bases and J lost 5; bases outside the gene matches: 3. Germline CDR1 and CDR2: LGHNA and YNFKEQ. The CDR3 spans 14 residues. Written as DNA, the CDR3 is TGTGCCAGCAGCCAGGACAGGCTCAATGAAAAACTGTTTTTT. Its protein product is CASSQDRLNEKLFF.

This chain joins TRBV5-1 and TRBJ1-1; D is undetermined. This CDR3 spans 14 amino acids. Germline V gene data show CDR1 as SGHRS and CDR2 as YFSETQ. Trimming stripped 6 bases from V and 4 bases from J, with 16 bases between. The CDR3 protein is CASMSYGASTEAFF. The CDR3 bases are TGCGCCAGCATGTCCTACGGAGCGAGCACTGAAGCTTTCTTT.

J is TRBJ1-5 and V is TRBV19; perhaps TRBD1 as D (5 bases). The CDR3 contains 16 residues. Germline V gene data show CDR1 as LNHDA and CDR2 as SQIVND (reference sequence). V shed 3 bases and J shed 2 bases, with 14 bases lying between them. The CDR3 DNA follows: TGTGCCAGTAGTATTGATCAGGGACTTCGCAATCAGCCCCAGCATTTT. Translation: CASSIDQGLRNQPQHF.

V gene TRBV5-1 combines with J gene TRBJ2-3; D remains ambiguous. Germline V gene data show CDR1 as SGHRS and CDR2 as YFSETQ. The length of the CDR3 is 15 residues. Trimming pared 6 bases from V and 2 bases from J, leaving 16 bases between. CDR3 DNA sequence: TGCGCCAGCACCAATCTAGGCCTTTACACAGATACGCAGTATTTT. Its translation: CASTNLGLYTDTQYF.

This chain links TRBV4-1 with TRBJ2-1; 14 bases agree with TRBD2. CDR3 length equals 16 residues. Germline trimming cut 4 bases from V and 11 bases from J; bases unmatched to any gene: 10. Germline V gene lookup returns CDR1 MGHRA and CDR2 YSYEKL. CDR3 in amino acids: CASSRVAGTSGGQQFF. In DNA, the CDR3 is TGCGCCAGCAGCCGAGTGGCCGGGACTAGCGGGGGACAGCAGTTCTTC.

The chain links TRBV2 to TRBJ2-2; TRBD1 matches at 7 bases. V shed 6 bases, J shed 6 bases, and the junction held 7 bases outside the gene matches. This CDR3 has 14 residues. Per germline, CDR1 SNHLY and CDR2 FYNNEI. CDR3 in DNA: TGTGCCAGCAGAATAAACAGGGGATCCGGGGAGCTGTTTTTT. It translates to CASRINRGSGELFF.

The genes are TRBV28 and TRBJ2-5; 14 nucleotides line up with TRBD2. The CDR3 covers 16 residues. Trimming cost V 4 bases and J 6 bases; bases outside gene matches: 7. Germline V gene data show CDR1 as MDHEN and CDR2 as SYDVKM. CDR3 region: CASSSPGLAGVKTQYF. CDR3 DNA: TGTGCCAGCAGTTCCCCGGGACTAGCGGGAGTAAAGACCCAGTACTTC.

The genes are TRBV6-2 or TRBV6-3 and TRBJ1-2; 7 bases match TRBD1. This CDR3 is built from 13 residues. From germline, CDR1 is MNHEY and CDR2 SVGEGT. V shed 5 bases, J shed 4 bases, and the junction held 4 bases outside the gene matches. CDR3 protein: CASSPRGVYGYTF. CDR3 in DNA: TGTGCCAGCAGTCCCAGGGGGGTCTATGGCTACACCTTC.

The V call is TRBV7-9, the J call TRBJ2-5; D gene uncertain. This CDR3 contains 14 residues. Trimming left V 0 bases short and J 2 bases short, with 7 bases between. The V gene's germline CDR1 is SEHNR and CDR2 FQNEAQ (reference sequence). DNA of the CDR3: TGTGCCAGCAGCTTAGCCCCCCATCAAGAGACCCAGTACTTC. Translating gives CASSLAPHQETQYF.

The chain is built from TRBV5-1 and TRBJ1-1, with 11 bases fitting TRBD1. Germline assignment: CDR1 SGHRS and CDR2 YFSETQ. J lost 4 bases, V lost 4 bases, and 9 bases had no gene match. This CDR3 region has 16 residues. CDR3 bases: TGCGCCAGCAGCCTGAGGACAGGGGGCTTTGGCACTGAAGCTTTCTTT. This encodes CASSLRTGGFGTEAFF.

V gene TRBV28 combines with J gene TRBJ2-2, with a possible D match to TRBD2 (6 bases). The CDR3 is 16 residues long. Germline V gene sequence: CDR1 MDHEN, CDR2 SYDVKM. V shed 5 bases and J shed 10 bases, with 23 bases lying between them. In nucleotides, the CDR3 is TGTGCCAGCAGTCCCGCAGGAGGGGTAATCTCCTCGGAGCTGTTTTTT. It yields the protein CASSPAGGVISSELFF.

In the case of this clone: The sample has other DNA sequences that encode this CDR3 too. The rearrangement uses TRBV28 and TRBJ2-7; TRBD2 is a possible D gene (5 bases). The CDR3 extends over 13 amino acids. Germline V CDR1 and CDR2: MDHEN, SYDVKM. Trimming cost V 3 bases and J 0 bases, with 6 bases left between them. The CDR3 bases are TGTGCCAGCAGTTTGGGGAGCTCCTACGAGCAGTACTTC. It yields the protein CASSLGSSYEQYF.

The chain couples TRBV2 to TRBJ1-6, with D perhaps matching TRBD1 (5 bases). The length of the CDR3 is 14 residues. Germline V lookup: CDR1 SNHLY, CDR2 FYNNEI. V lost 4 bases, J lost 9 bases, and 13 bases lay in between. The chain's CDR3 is CASSGGELASPLHF. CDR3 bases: TGTGCCAGCAGTGGGGGGGAATTGGCTTCACCCCTCCACTTT. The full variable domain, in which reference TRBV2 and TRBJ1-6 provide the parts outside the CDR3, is EPEVTQTPSHQVTQMGQEVILRCVPISNHLYFYWYRQILGQKVEFLVSFYNNEISEKSEIFDDQFSVERPDGSNFTLKIRSTKLEDSAMYFCASSGGELASPLHFGNGTRLTVT.

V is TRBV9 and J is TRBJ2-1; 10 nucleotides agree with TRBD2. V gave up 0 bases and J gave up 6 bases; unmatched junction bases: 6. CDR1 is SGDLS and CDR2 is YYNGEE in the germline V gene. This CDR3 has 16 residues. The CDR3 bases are TGTGCCAGCAGCGTAGGGTCTCTAGCGGGAGCCAATGAGCAGTTCTTC. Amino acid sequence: CASSVGSLAGANEQFF.

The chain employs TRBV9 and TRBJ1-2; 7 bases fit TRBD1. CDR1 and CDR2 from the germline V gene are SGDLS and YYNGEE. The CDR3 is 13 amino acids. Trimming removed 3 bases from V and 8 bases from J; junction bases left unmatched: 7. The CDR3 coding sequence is TGTGCCAGCAGCGCGAGGGGGCAAAGGGGCTACACCTTC. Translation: CASSARGQRGYTF.

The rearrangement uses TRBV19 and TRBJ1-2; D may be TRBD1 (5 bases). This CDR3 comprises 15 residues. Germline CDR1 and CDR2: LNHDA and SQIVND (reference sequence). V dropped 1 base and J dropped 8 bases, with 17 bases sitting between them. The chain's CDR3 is CASSIAVQDFLGYTF. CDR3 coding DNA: TGTGCCAGTAGTATAGCCGTACAGGATTTCCTAGGCTACACCTTC. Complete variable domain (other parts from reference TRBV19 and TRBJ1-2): DGGITQSPKYLFRKEGQNVTLSCEQNLNHDAMYWYRQDPGQGLRLIYYSQIVNDFQKGDIAEGYSVSREKKESFPLTVTSAQKNPTAFYLCASSIAVQDFLGYTFGSGTRLTVV.

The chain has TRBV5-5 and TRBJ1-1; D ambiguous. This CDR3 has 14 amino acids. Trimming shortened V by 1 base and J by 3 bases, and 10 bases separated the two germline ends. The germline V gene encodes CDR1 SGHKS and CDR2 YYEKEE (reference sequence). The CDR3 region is CASSLRVLDTEAFF. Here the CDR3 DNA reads TGTGCCAGCAGCTTGCGAGTACTTGACACTGAAGCTTTCTTT. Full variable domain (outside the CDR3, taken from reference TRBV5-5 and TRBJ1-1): DAGVTQSPTHLIKTRGQQVTLRCSPISGHKSVSWYQQVLGQGPQFIFQYYEKEERGRGNFPDRFSARQFPNYSSELNVNALLLGDSALYLCASSLRVLDTEAFFGQGTRLTVV.

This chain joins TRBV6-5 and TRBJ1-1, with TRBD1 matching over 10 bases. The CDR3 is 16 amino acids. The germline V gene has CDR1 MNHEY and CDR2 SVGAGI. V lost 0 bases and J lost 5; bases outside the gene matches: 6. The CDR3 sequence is CASSYSGTGVTTEAFF. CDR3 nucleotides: TGTGCCAGCAGTTACTCTGGGACAGGGGTCACTACTGAAGCTTTCTTT.

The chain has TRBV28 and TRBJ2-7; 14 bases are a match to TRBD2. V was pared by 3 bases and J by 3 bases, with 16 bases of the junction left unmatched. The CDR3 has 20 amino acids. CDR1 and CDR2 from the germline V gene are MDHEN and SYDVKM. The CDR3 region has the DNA TGTGCCAGCAGTTTCCCGAGGGGACTAGCGGGAGAATTAGTCTTCTACGAGCAGTACTTC. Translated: CASSFPRGLAGELVFYEQYF.

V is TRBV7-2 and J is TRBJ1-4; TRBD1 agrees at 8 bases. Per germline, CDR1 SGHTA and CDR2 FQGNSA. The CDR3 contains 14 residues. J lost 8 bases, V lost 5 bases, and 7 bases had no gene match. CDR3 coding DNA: TGTGCCAGCAGCCCTGGACAGGGTGAGGAAAAACTGTTTTTT. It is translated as CASSPGQGEEKLFF. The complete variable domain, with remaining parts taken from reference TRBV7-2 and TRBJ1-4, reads GAGVSQSPSNKVTEKGKDVELRCDPISGHTALYWYRQSLGQGLEFLIYFQGNSAPDKSGLPSDRFSAERTGGSVSTLTIQRTQQEDSAVYLCASSPGQGEEKLFFGSGTQLSVL.

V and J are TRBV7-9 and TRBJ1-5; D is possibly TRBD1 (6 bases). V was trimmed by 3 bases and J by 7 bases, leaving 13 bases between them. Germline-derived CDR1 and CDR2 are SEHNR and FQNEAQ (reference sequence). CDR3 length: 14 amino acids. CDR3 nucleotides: TGTGCCAGCAGCTTCGGAGGGGGGGGCCAGCCCCAGCATTTT. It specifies CASSFGGGGQPQHF. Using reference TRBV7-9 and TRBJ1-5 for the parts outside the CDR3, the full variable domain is DTGVSQNPRHKITKRGQNVTFRCDPISEHNRLYWYRQTLGQGPEFLTYFQNEAQLEKSRLLSDRFSAERPKGSFSTLEIQRTEQGDSAMYLCASSFGGGGQPQHFGDGTRLSIL.

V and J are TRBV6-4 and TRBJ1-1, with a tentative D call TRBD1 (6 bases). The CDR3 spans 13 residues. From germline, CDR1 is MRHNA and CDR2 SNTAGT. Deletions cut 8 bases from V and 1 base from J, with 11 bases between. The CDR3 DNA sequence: TGTGCCAGCCGACAGGAGACGAACACTGAAGCTTTCTTT. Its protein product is CASRQETNTEAFF.

The CDR3 protein is CASSPRSGDTEAFF. The CDR3 DNA is TGTGCCAGCAGCCCGAGGTCGGGGGACACTGAAGCTTTCTTT. The chain links TRBV11-3 to TRBJ1-1; tentative D call: TRBD1 (5 bases). CDR1 is SGHNT, CDR2 YENEEA, per germline. The CDR3 is made up of 14 amino acids. Trimming shortened V by 5 bases and J by 3 bases, and 13 bases separated the two germline ends. Using reference TRBV11-3 and TRBJ1-1 for the parts outside the CDR3, the full variable domain is EAGVVQSPRYKIIEKKQPVAFWCNPISGHNTLYWYLQNLGQGPELLIRYENEEAVDDSQLPKDRFSAERLKGVDSTLKIQPAELGDSAVYLCASSPRSGDTEAFFGQGTRLTVV.